This T cell receptor (beta chain) was sequenced for a study of blood T cell repertoires in COVID-19. Looking at the study overall: Sources were T cells, B-cell-depleted T cells, or PBMCs; the material itself was cDNA or gDNA.

This CDR3 region has 18 residues. J lost 5 bases, V lost 5 bases, and 15 bases had no gene match. CDR1 is SEHNR, CDR2 FQNEAQ, per germline (reference sequence). Original analysis: Quantification of nucleated cells was approximated via reference gene primer amplification. TCRdb's table, derived via immunoSEQ multiplex PCR, lists solely in-frame clones and lacks some. For V, J and clone size, that table is used; D and trimming come from the DNA. Of some 310,000 clones in the sample, roughly 86% were seen once. For recovered donors of Cohort 3, there were two negative PCRs, clearance, or symptom resolution.

The chain carries TRBV7-9 and TRBJ1-4; 9 bases align to TRBD1. What was sequenced was PBMCs or T cells enriched from blood (not recorded which). The sequence came from a woman aged 25-40 years who had recovered from COVID-19. CDR3 loop: CASSPGTGSAPSNEKLFF. The DNA of the CDR3 is TGTGCCAGCAGCCCAGGGACAGGGTCTGCACCCTCCAATGAAAAACTGTTTTTT.